A selection of T cell receptor beta chains follows, all from one sample in a study of blood T cell repertoires in COVID-19. Clones were read by immunoSEQ multiplex PCR, and TCRdb kept only the in-frame ones, dropping some. Here the sample spans approximately 15,000 clones, approximately 88% being singletons. The sequencing sample was made of peripheral blood. Source of these receptors: a human donor in a cohort sampled during active COVID-19. Both conserved end residues are part of each CDR3. Where a row states a size, it is once, few, many or the class of an expanded clone; other rows omit it.

17 | TRBJ2-3 | NA | TRBV7-8 | CASSTRGLAGRTDTQYF
10 | TRBJ1-5 | NA | TRBV6-5 | CASRLSPQHF
15 | TRBJ1-4 | NA | TRBV5-1 | CASSPTGRGQEKLFF
13 | TRBJ1-1 | NA | TRBV6-2/TRBV6-3 | CASSYGRGTEAFF
16 | TRBJ1-2 | NA | TRBV6-6 | CASSYGSGDTNYGYTF
14 | TRBJ1-1 | NA | TRBV3-1/TRBV3-2 | CASSQRAGNTEAFF
14 | TRBJ2-7 | NA | TRBV6-5 | CASSTGLGGYEQYF
13 | TRBJ1-1 | NA | TRBV20-1 | CSASSAANTEAFF
17 | TRBJ1-1 | NA | TRBV5-1 | CASSSGRRDGLNTEAFF
13 | TRBJ1-3 | once | TRBV9 | CASSASSGNTIYF
13 | TRBJ1-5 | NA | TRBV2 | CASSMGGNQPQHF
12 | TRBJ2-7 | NA | TRBV27 | CASSSQGSEQYF
13 | TRBJ1-5 | NA | TRBV3-1/TRBV3-2 | CASSQGGDQPQHF
17 | TRBJ2-1 | NA | TRBV9 | CASSVARTGISYNEQFF
13 | TRBJ1-6 | NA | TRBV28 | CASSFQGYSPLHF
19 | TRBJ2-3 | NA | TRBV3-1/TRBV3-2 | CASSHLKLAGAGSTDTQYF
13 | TRBJ1-4 | NA | TRBV5-1 | CASSPGITGFMFF
14 | TRBJ2-7 | NA | TRBV25-1 | CASSPTSGVYEQYF
14 | TRBJ2-1 | NA | TRBV28 | CASSRPTSANEQFF
13 | TRBJ1-6 | NA | TRBV5-4 | CASSLKLNSPLHF